The clone carrying this T cell receptor beta chain appeared a single time. The antigen is undetermined. The conserved closing phenylalanine or tryptophan is absent in this CDR3, likely reflecting a read error. RNA transcripts provided the source from which TCR beta CDR3 regions were amplified. The HTBI primer set drove a first-round RT-PCR of the TCR CDR3. Via MiXCR, TCRdb re-called the multiplex PCR reads, giving one row per CDR3 protein. Of around 620,000 distinct CDR3 sequences in the sample, around 15% were seen once. The sample is drawn from a study of T cells in Graves' hyperthyroidism and ophthalmopathy. Across the study: Once the initial diagnosis was made, peripheral blood was obtained before any treatment. Broader study findings: Most thyroid clonotypes expanded above 0.001 appeared in blood too.

CDR3 length: 12 amino acids. Germline V gene sequence: CDR1 DFQATT, CDR2 SNEGSKA (reference sequence). Trimming shortened V by 3 bases and J by 0 bases, and 6 bases separated the two germline ends. This TCR derives from a woman in her thirties with Graves' hyperthyroidism. V gene TRBV20-1 combines with J gene TRBJ2-7, with D hard to call. Sequenced input: blood. The CDR3 loop reads CSASPTSYEQYL. The CDR3 DNA follows: TGCAGTGCTAGTCCAACCTCCTACGAGCAGTACCTC.